The rows below give T cell receptor beta chains drawn from one sample of a study of human T cells and chemical hapten exposure. Each CDR3 protein gets one entry after TCRdb re-called the RACE reads with MiXCR. Here the sample spans 95,000 to 100,000 distinct CDR3 sequences, 10% to 13% being singletons. The starting material was whole blood, obtained in connection with sensitization to the hapten diphenylcyclopropenone (DPC). These receptors all stem from a woman aged 55 to 70 with alopecia areata. Some clones in this sample may be carry-over from other donors' samples. Each CDR3 is given with its conserved first and last residue. The D gene is left open where the match is weak. Not all rows give a size; the values are once, few, many and, for expanded clones, a class.

CDR3 protein	CDR3 DNA	V gene	clone size	CDR3 length	D gene	J gene
CASSYLQGTEAFF	TGTGCCAGCAGTTACCTTCAGGGCACTGAAGCTTTCTTT	TRBV6-6	many	13	.	TRBJ1-1
CASSQQGAYTEAFF	TGCGCCAGCAGCCAACAGGGGGCCTACACTGAAGCTTTCTTT	TRBV4-1	.	14	TRBD1	TRBJ1-1
CASSSPATQETQYF	TGCGCCAGCAGTTCTCCAGCAACACAAGAGACCCAGTACTTC	TRBV5-1	.	14	.	TRBJ2-5
CASSAADGAHNQPQHF	TGTGCCAGCAGCGCCGCTGACGGGGCCCACAATCAGCCCCAGCATTTT	TRBV9	many	16	.	TRBJ1-5
CASSSGLTNTDTQYF	TGTGCCAGCAGCTCGGGACTCACAAACACAGATACGCAGTATTTT	TRBV7-9	many	15	.	TRBJ2-3
CASSLQGTGNSPLHF	TGTGCCAGCAGCTTGCAGGGGACAGGGAATTCACCCCTCCACTTT	TRBV5-4	few	15	TRBD1	TRBJ1-6
CASKNRGAETQYF	TGTGCCAGCAAGAACAGGGGGGCAGAGACCCAGTACTTC	TRBV11-2	few	13	TRBD1	TRBJ2-5
CASSREALYEQYF	TGCGCCAGCAGTCGGGAAGCGCTCTACGAGCAGTACTTC	TRBV5-1	many	13	.	TRBJ2-7
CSVRQGNTGELFF	TGCAGCGTCAGACAGGGGAACACCGGGGAGCTGTTTTTT	TRBV29-1	many	13	TRBD1	TRBJ2-2
CSVQGSGNTIYF	TGCAGCGTACAGGGATCTGGAAACACCATATATTTT	TRBV29-1	.	12	.	TRBJ1-3
CASSRQGDDEQFF	TGTGCCAGCAGCCGACAGGGGGATGATGAGCAGTTCTTC	TRBV2	few	13	TRBD1	TRBJ2-1
CASSYSLSSTYEQYF	TGTGCCAGCAGTTACTCGCTCAGTTCCACCTACGAGCAGTACTTC	TRBV6-5	.	15	.	TRBJ2-7
CSARDLLSYEQYF	TGCAGTGCTAGAGATTTGCTCTCCTACGAGCAGTACTTC	TRBV20-1	.	13	.	TRBJ2-7
CASSPRGGTGPLGETQYF	TGTGCCAGCAGCCCCCGAGGGGGGACAGGGCCTTTGGGGGAGACCCAGTACTTC	TRBV3-1	few	18	TRBD1	TRBJ2-5
CAIRETGGDEQYF	TGTGCCATCAGAGAGACAGGGGGGGACGAGCAGTACTTC	TRBV10-3	.	13	TRBD1	TRBJ2-7
CASSLGPWTSGGIDTQYF	TGTGCCAGCAGTTTGGGCCCCTGGACTAGCGGGGGTATAGATACGCAGTATTTT	TRBV7-2	few	18	TRBD2	TRBJ2-3
CAISPPGHNTGELFF	TGTGCCATCAGTCCTCCGGGACACAACACCGGGGAGCTGTTTTTT	TRBV10-3	.	15	.	TRBJ2-2
CASSLGGQAGREQYF	TGTGCCAGCAGTTTGGGGGGGCAGGCCGGCCGGGAGCAGTACTTC	TRBV12-3/TRBV12-4	many	15	.	TRBJ2-7
CASSDHRVPGEQFF	TGTGCCAGCAGCGACCACCGGGTCCCCGGTGAGCAGTTCTTC	TRBV7-9	many	14	.	TRBJ2-1
CASSPNRANQETQYF	TGTGCCAGCTCACCCAACAGGGCAAACCAAGAGACCCAGTACTTC	TRBV18	.	15	.	TRBJ2-5
CASSGPGPSNTEAFF	TGTGCCAGCAGTGGCCCAGGGCCTTCGAACACTGAAGCTTTCTTT	TRBV5-4	few	15	.	TRBJ1-1
CASSAGTSGVDTQYF	TGTGCTAGCAGCGCCGGGACTAGCGGGGTTGATACGCAGTATTTT	TRBV7-7	.	15	TRBD2	TRBJ2-3
CASSQLGRVTGGEQFF	TGTGCCAGCAGCCAACTAGGACGGGTAACTGGGGGTGAGCAGTTCTTC	TRBV3-1	.	16	.	TRBJ2-1
CASSLTPTRHTNEQFF	TGTGCCAGCAGCCTCACCCCGACCCGACATACGAATGAGCAGTTCTTC	TRBV9	many	16	.	TRBJ2-1
CASSPNDGTFSGNTIYF	TGTGCCAGCTCACCAAACGACGGCACCTTCTCTGGAAACACCATATATTTT	TRBV18	.	17	.	TRBJ1-3
CASGGQGNTEAFF	TGCGCCAGCGGAGGACAGGGTAACACTGAAGCTTTCTTT	TRBV10-1	many	13	TRBD1	TRBJ1-1
CASSPGQGSGSTQYF	TGTGCCAGCTCACCCGGTCAGGGTAGCGGGAGTACGCAGTATTTT	TRBV18	.	15	TRBD2	TRBJ2-3
CASSSLHQGVIYNEQFF	TGTGCCAGCAGTTCCCTCCATCAGGGGGTTATCTACAATGAGCAGTTCTTC	TRBV12-3/TRBV12-4	many	17	TRBD1	TRBJ2-1
CASRGQGRGQEGGEAFF	TGCGCCAGCAGGGGTCAAGGGCGCGGCCAGGAGGGAGGTGAAGCTTTCTTT	TRBV10-2	many	17	.	TRBJ1-1
CVSSPPPGTSGNTQYF	TGTGTCAGCAGCCCCCCCCCCGGGACTAGCGGAAATACGCAGTATTTT	TRBV9	once	16	TRBD2	TRBJ2-3
CAISEDRRQETQYF	TGTGCCATCAGCGAAGACCGGCGCCAAGAGACCCAGTACTTC	TRBV10-3	many	14	.	TRBJ2-5
CASSPPGTGGPKNIQYF	TGTGCCAGCAGCCCCCCCGGGACAGGGGGCCCCAAAAACATTCAGTACTTC	TRBV6-6	few	17	TRBD1	TRBJ2-4
CSVERQGLTPAF	TGCAGCGTTGAACGACAGGGTCTGACTCCGGCTTTC	TRBV29-1	many	12	TRBD1	TRBJ1-2
CASSYSRGNTEAFF	TGTGCCAGCAGTTACTCTAGGGGGAACACTGAAGCTTTCTTT	TRBV6-6	many	14	.	TRBJ1-1
CASSIGPGTGGVVGAIEQFF	TGTGCCAGTAGTATAGGGCCCGGGACAGGGGGCGTTGTGGGCGCCATTGAGCAGTTCTTC	TRBV19	few	20	TRBD1	TRBJ2-1
CASSDSTGGGNEQFF	TGTGCCAGCAGTGACTCTACAGGGGGAGGGAATGAGCAGTTCTTC	TRBV6-4	.	15	.	TRBJ2-1
CASSLELARDEQYF	TGTGCCAGCAGCTTAGAACTAGCCAGGGACGAGCAGTACTTC	TRBV11-2	.	14	.	TRBJ2-7
CASSLEQNTEAFF	TGTGCCAGCAGTTTAGAGCAGAACACTGAAGCTTTCTTT	TRBV12-3/TRBV12-4	.	13	.	TRBJ1-1
CASSSREAFF	TGTGCCAGCAGCTCCCGTGAAGCTTTCTTT	TRBV21-1	.	10	.	TRBJ1-1
CASSPTNQETQYF	TGTGCCAGCTCACCAACTAACCAAGAGACCCAGTACTTC	TRBV18	few	13	.	TRBJ2-5
CSARGAGQPQHF	TGCAGTGCTAGAGGGGCGGGTCAGCCCCAGCATTTT	TRBV20-1	.	12	.	TRBJ1-5
CASSYGPHNNSPLHF	TGTGCCAGCAGTTACGGGCCACACAATAATTCACCCCTCCACTTT	TRBV6-5	many	15	.	TRBJ1-6
CAISEALISGNTIYF	TGTGCCATCAGTGAGGCCTTGATCTCTGGAAACACCATATATTTT	TRBV10-3	.	15	.	TRBJ1-3
CSVSPSREQFF	TGCAGCGTGAGCCCGAGTAGGGAGCAGTTCTTC	TRBV29-1	many	11	.	TRBJ2-1
CASSLEGLEAFF	TGTGCCAGCAGCTTAGAGGGGCTTGAAGCTTTCTTT	TRBV7-9	few	12	.	TRBJ1-1
CASRSLWGGTDTQYF	TGCGCCAGCAGGTCGCTGTGGGGGGGCACAGATACGCAGTATTTT	TRBV5-1	many	15	.	TRBJ2-3